These T cell receptor beta chains were read from a single sample in a study of CD8 T cells in ankylosing spondylitis. TCRdb processed the 5' RACE reads anew with MiXCR; each CDR3 protein has one entry. The sample lists 330,000 or so distinct CDR3 sequences, roughly 8% occurring once. The specimen was blood, either unsorted or a sorted T cell fraction (not recorded which). These receptors all stem from a male donor with ankylosing spondylitis. Each CDR3 is given with its conserved first and last residue. Rows may omit the clone size; those that give it use once, few, many or a size class.

clone_size	v_call	j_call	cdr3_aa
.	TRBV12-3/TRBV12-4	TRBJ2-1	CASSYSGSHLSYNEQFF
few	TRBV18	TRBJ2-2	CASSPELTGELFF
.	TRBV7-9	TRBJ2-1	CASSSRDRGDLNEQFF
.	TRBV20-1	TRBJ2-2	CSASPLDRSNTGELFF
few	TRBV6-5	TRBJ2-3	CASSYELGGPADTQYF
few	TRBV15	TRBJ2-1	CATSRVAMSSYNEQFF
.	TRBV2	TRBJ2-7	CASSAKTGDSYEQYF
.	TRBV24-1	TRBJ2-1	CATSDLPSGEQFF
.	TRBV28	TRBJ2-1	CASSFRVYPNEQFF
many	TRBV13	TRBJ2-3	CASSSGGRTTDTQYF
few	TRBV5-1	TRBJ1-3	CASSLRGTGNTIYF
.	TRBV12-3/TRBV12-4	TRBJ2-3	CASGGPLDTQYF
few	TRBV11-1	TRBJ2-1	CASSFSGAREQFF
few	TRBV5-8	TRBJ2-7	CASSLVGVAYEQYF
few	TRBV7-9	TRBJ1-6	CASSESNNSNSPLHF
few	TRBV3-1	TRBJ2-6	CASSQTLSGANVLTF
.	TRBV11-2	TRBJ1-1	CASSSSLNTEAFF
few	TRBV10-3	TRBJ1-2	CAISEGIRPREDRTNYGYTF
many	TRBV29-1	TRBJ2-1	CSAAGSNYNEQFF
.	TRBV10-3	TRBJ2-6	CAITGDGANVLTF
.	TRBV18	TRBJ2-7	CASSPLTTVNEQYF
.	TRBV6-2/TRBV6-3	TRBJ2-3	CASSYWAGETGTQYF
few	TRBV2	TRBJ2-1	CASRGLAGGFEQFF
.	TRBV5-1	TRBJ2-3	CASSLRLAGEIDTQYF
many	TRBV19	TRBJ1-1	CASTRDSTEAFF
.	TRBV6-1	TRBJ2-2	CASSELTENTGELFF
few	TRBV6-1	TRBJ2-7	CASSGLDRDLSYEQYF
many	TRBV27	TRBJ2-5	CASSLFRGAQETQYF
few	TRBV7-3	TRBJ2-1	CASSSQRGMYNEQFF
many	TRBV25-1	TRBJ2-3	CASGTSGRAGDTQYF
many	TRBV5-6	TRBJ2-3	CASSFSSGYTDTQYF
many	TRBV6-1	TRBJ2-1	CASLGWNEQFF
few	TRBV19	TRBJ2-7	CASSIAGKSYEQYF
.	TRBV9	TRBJ2-2	CASSVIFTGELFF
.	TRBV5-1	TRBJ2-6	CASSLRVENSGANVLTF
.	TRBV12-3/TRBV12-4	TRBJ2-2	CASSWRLAAKQGTGELFF